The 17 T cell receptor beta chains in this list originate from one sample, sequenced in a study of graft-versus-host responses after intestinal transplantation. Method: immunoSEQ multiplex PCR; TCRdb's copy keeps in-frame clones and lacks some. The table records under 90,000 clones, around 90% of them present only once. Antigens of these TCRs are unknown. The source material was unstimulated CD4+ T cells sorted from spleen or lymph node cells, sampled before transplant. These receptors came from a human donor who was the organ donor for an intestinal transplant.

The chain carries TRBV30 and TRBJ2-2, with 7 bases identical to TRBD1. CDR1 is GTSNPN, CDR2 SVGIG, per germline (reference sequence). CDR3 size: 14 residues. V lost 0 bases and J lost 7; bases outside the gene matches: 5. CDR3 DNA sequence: TGTGCCTGGAGTGTAAAGGGGGCATACGGGGAGCTGTTTTTT. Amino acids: CAWSVKGAYGELFF. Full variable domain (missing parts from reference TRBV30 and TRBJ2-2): SQTIHQWPATLVQPVGSPLSLECTVEGTSNPNLYWYRQAAGRGLQLLFYSVGIGQISSEVPQNLSASRPQDRQFILSSKKLLLSDSGFYLCAWSVKGAYGELFFGEGSRLTVL.

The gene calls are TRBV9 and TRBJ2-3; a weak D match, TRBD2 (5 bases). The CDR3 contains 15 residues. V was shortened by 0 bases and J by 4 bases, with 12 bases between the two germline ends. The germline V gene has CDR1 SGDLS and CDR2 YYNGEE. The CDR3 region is CASSVDGVVADTQYF. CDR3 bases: TGTGCCAGCAGCGTAGACGGGGTAGTGGCAGATACGCAGTATTTT.

CDR3 coding DNA: TGCAGCGTTGTAGGGACTAGCGGGGCGAACACCGGGGAGCTGTTTTTT. Protein: CSVVGTSGANTGELFF. The J gene is TRBJ2-2, the V gene TRBV29-1; 13 nucleotides match TRBD2. The CDR3 runs to 16 residues. The junction had 2 bases not matched to a gene; V was cut back by 4 bases and J by 0 bases. Germline CDR1 is SQVTM and CDR2 is ANQGSEA.

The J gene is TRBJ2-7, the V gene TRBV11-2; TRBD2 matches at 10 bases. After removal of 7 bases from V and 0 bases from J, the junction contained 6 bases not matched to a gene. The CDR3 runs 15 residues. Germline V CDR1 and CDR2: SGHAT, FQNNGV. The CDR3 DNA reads TGTGCCAGCACCTATCTAGCGGGAGTCTCCTACGAGCAGTACTTC. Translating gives CASTYLAGVSYEQYF.

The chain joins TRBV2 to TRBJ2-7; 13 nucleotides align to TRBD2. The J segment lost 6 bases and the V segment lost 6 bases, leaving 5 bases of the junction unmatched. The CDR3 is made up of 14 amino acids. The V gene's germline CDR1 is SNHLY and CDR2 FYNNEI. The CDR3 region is CASRRTSGRTEQYF. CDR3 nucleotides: TGTGCCAGCAGGCGGACTAGCGGGAGAACCGAGCAGTACTTC.

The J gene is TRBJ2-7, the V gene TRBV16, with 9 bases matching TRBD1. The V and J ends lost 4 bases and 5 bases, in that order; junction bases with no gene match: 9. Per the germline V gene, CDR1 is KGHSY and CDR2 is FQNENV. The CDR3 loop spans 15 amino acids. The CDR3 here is CASSPRTGVRDEQYF. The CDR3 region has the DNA TGTGCCAGCAGCCCCCGGACAGGGGTGCGGGACGAGCAGTACTTC.

The CDR3 is CASTPDRFATEAFF. The CDR3, as DNA: TGTGCCAGTACCCCGGACAGGTTTGCCACTGAAGCTTTCTTT. V gene TRBV19 combines with J gene TRBJ1-1; 7 nucleotides agree with TRBD1. Per germline, CDR1 LNHDA and CDR2 SQIVND (reference sequence). J lost 4 bases, V lost 7 bases, and 9 bases had no gene match. The CDR3 covers 14 residues.

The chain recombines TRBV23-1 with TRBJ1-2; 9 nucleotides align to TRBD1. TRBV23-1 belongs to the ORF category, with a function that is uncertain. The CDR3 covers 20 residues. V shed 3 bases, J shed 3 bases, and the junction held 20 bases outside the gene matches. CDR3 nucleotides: TGCGCCAGCAGTCACCCCAGAATCCGGGACAGGGACTGCGGGGACTATGGCTACACCTTC. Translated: CASSHPRIRDRDCGDYGYTF.

In DNA form, the CDR3 reads TGCGCCAGCGGATGGGACAGTTCCTACGAGCAGTACTTC. Protein sequence: CASGWDSSYEQYF. V and J are TRBV10-1 and TRBJ2-7; 7 bases are shared with TRBD1. V trimming: 8 bases; J trimming: 1 base; junction bases outside the gene matches: 5. Germline CDR1 WNHNN, CDR2 SYGVQD (reference sequence). The CDR3 has 13 amino acids.

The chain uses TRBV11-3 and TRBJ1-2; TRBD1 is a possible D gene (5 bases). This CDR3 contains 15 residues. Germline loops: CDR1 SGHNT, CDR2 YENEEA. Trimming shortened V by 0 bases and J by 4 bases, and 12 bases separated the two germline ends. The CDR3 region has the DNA TGTGCCAGCAGCTTAGATCCATCAGGGCGCTATGGCTACACCTTC. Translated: CASSLDPSGRYGYTF.

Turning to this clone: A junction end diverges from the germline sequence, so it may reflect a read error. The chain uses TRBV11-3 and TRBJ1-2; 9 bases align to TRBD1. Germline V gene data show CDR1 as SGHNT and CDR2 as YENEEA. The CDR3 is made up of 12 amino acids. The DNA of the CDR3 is TGTGCCAGCAGCCCAGGGACAGGGCAAAATGTCTTC. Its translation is CASSPGTGQNVF.

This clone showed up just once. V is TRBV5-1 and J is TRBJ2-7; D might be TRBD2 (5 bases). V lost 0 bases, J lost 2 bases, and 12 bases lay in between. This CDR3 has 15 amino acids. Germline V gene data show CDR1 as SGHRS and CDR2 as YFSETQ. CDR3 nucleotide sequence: TGCGCCAGCAGCTTGGGACCGACCGGGACCTACGAGCAGTACTTC. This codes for CASSLGPTGTYEQYF.

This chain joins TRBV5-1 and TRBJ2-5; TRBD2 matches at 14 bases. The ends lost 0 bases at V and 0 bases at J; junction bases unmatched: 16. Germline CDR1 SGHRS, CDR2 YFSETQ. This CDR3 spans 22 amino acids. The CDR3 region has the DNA TGCGCCAGCAGCTTGGCCTGGGGGCAACCGACTAGCGGGGGGGGACACCAAGAGACCCAGTACTTC. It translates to CASSLAWGQPTSGGGHQETQYF.

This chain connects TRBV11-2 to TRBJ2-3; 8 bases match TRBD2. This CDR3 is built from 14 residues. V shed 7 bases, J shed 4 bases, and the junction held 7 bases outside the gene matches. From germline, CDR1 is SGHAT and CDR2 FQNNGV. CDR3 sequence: CASKGSRGADTQYF. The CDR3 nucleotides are TGTGCCAGCAAAGGCTCGCGGGGGGCAGATACGCAGTATTTT.

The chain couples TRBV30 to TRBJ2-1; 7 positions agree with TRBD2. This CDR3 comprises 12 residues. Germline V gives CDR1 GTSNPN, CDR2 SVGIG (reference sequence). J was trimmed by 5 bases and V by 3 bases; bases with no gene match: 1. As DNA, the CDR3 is TGTGCCTGGAGCCGGGGGGACAATGAGCAGTTCTTC. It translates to CAWSRGDNEQFF.

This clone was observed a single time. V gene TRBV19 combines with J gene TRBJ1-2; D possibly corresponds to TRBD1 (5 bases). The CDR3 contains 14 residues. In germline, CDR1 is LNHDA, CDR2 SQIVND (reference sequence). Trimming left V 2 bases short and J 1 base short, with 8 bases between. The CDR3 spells CASSIPGFNYGYTF. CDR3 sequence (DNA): TGTGCCAGTAGTATACCAGGGTTTAACTATGGCTACACCTTC.

CDR3 bases: TGTGCCAGTAGTATCCGGGGGGATGGAAACTATGGCTACACCTTC. This translates into CASSIRGDGNYGYTF. This chain links TRBV19 with TRBJ1-2, with D possibly TRBD1 on 5 matching bases. Trimming cost V 3 bases and J 2 bases, with 13 bases left between them. This CDR3 is 15 amino acids long. The germline gives CDR1 LNHDA, CDR2 SQIVND (reference sequence).